The text below deals with one T cell receptor (beta chain). Its antigen is unidentified. The ends were cut back, 3 bases at V and 2 bases at J, with 11 bases in the middle. Per germline, CDR1 SGDLS and CDR2 YYNGEE. This CDR3 is built from 14 residues. The data were taken from a study of cytomegalovirus exposure and HLA in healthy donors. Study findings and constraints: Per published accounts, TCR beta sequences correctly predicted the HLA-A and HLA-B alleles of most subjects.

In the PCR, 60 Vbeta and 13 Jbeta primers were used. Data came from immunoSEQ multiplex PCR; TCRdb stores just in-frame clones and leaves some out. The sample consists of under 200,000 clones, around 80% of them appearing once. Sequencing was done on a sample of PBMCs. The J gene is TRBJ1-2, the V gene TRBV9; tentatively, D is TRBD1 (5 bases). This TCR derives from a woman between 50 and 59 years old in good health and CMV-seronegative. DNA of the CDR3: TGTGCCAGCAGCGAAAGGCGGGGCAACTATGGCTACACCTTC. This gives the protein CASSERRGNYGYTF.